Each of the 7 T cell receptor beta chains below was sequenced from the same sample in a study of immune evolution from preneoplasia to lung adenocarcinoma. Measured with immunoSEQ multiplex PCR; TCRdb has only the in-frame clones, and not every one. Of around 3,700 clones in the sample, 82% were seen once. The specimen was FFPE invasive lung adenocarcinoma tissue. The receptors derive from a person between 65 and 79 years old with invasive lung adenocarcinoma.

The chain recombines TRBV27 with TRBJ2-1; TRBD2 might be the D (6 bases). Trimming removed 5 bases from V and 0 bases from J, with 17 bases in between. Germline V CDR1 and CDR2: MNHEY, SMNVEV (reference sequence). CDR3 length: 17 residues. The CDR3 bases are TGTGCCAGCAGTCCCGGAGCGGGCCCGAGCTCCTACAATGAGCAGTTCTTC. As protein: CASSPGAGPSSYNEQFF.

The chain carries TRBV5-1 and TRBJ2-2, with 7 bases that match TRBD1. Germline CDR1 reads SGHRS; CDR2 reads YFSETQ. The CDR3 contains 16 residues. V lost 1 base, J lost 6 bases, and 9 bases stayed unmatched. CDR3 nucleotides: TGCGCCAGCAGCTTGTATGGGACAGTGTCGGCCGGGGAGCTGTTTTTT. Translated, it gives CASSLYGTVSAGELFF. The full variable domain, completed using reference TRBV5-1 and TRBJ2-2, is KAGVTQTPRYLIKTRGQQVTLSCSPISGHRSVSWYQQTPGQGLQFLFEYFSETQRNKGNFPGRFSGRQFSNSRSEMNVSTLELGDSALYLCASSLYGTVSAGELFFGEGSRLTVL.

The genes are TRBV9 and TRBJ1-1, with TRBD1 identical over 11 bases. The trim removed 3 bases at V and 4 bases at J, leaving 8 bases unmatched. CDR1 is SGDLS and CDR2 is YYNGEE in the germline V gene. The CDR3 contains 16 residues. The CDR3 region has the DNA TGTGCCAGCAGCGAACCGGGACAGGGGGGATCCACTGAAGCTTTCTTT. Its protein product is CASSEPGQGGSTEAFF.

This rearrangement joins TRBV6-6 to TRBJ2-7; tentatively, D is TRBD1 (6 bases). The germline V and J ends were trimmed by 5 bases and 4 bases, with 6 bases remaining between them. This CDR3 is built from 11 residues. Germline V gene lookup returns CDR1 MNHNY and CDR2 SVGAGI (reference sequence). For the CDR3, the DNA is TGTGCCAGCAGTACAGGGTACGAGCAGTACTTC. As protein: CASSTGYEQYF.

This chain links TRBV28 with TRBJ1-1; 8 bases fit TRBD1. CDR3 length: 15 residues. The V segment lost 3 bases and the J segment 11 bases; nucleotides outside the gene matches: 14. Germline CDR1 reads MDHEN; CDR2 reads SYDVKM. CDR3 amino acids: CASSLKVGTGGVAFF. CDR3 coding DNA: TGTGCCAGCAGTTTGAAGGTCGGCACAGGGGGAGTGGCTTTCTTT.

The V and J genes are TRBV10-2 and TRBJ2-7; D remains unclear. The V end lost 7 bases, the J end lost 5 bases, and 12 bases lay between the germline ends. Germline V gene data show CDR1 as WSHSY and CDR2 as SAAADI. There are 12 residues in the CDR3. This CDR3 is CASTHTSNEQYF. The CDR3 region has the DNA TGCGCCAGCACCCACACATCAAACGAGCAGTACTTC.

This clone was observed once. CDR3 bases: TGTGCCAGCAGCGTCCTAGCGGGAGGATTCAATGAGCAGTTCTTC. Protein: CASSVLAGGFNEQFF. This rearrangement joins TRBV28 to TRBJ2-1; 11 positions match TRBD2. V shed 6 bases, J shed 6 bases, and the junction held 7 bases outside the gene matches. Germline CDR1 and CDR2: MDHEN and SYDVKM. CDR3 length: 15 amino acids.